Below are 32 T cell receptor beta chains sequenced from a single sample in a study of cytomegalovirus exposure and HLA in healthy donors (dated by TCRdb to the late 2010s). Libraries came from the immunoSEQ multiplex PCR assay. A mixture of 60 forward primers for TCR Vbeta segments and 13 reverse primers for TCR Jbeta segments was used in the multiplex PCR. TCRdb retrieved this table from immuneACCESS and kept in-frame rearrangements only. Not all clones are present; in checked studies, unresolved V genes account for under half, and no reason is known for the remainder. Counted in this sample were approximately 110,000 clones; around 86% of them appeared once. The ten largest clones capture approximately 6.9% of the sample. Sequenced sample: PBMCs. The source is a man aged 30 to 45 in good health and CMV-seropositive.

A few counts support this clone. The chain uses TRBV27 and TRBJ1-2, with D hard to call. The CDR3 has 16 residues. V gave up 2 bases and J gave up 0 bases, with 13 bases separating them. Germline V CDR1 and CDR2: MNHEY, SMNVEV (reference sequence). The CDR3 DNA sequence: TGTGCCAGCAGTTTAAAAGTCCAGGCGTCTAACTATGGCTACACCTTC. It yields the protein CASSLKVQASNYGYTF.

This clone is a singleton in its sample. The V call is TRBV6-6, the J call TRBJ2-5; 10 nucleotides agree with TRBD1. The CDR3 is 16 amino acids. Germline CDR1 is MNHNY and CDR2 is SVGAGI (reference sequence). After removal of 2 bases from V and 5 bases from J, the junction contained 8 bases not matched to a gene. The CDR3 coding sequence is TGTGCCAGCAGTTACCAAAGACAGGGGGCACCGGAGACCCAGTACTTC. Translated: CASSYQRQGAPETQYF.

The chain employs TRBV30 and TRBJ2-7; 7 bases are shared with TRBD1. Germline loops: CDR1 GTSNPN, CDR2 SVGIG (reference sequence). This CDR3 spans 14 amino acids. V gave up 3 bases and J gave up 3 bases; unmatched junction bases: 8. CDR3 in DNA: TGTGCCTGGAGGGTGGGCAGGGGGATCTACGAGCAGTACTTC. Protein sequence: CAWRVGRGIYEQYF.

This clone has a single count. This sequence joins TRBV27 and TRBJ2-7; D might be TRBD1 (6 bases). Trimming pared 4 bases from V and 13 bases from J, leaving 14 bases between. Germline CDR1 reads MNHEY; CDR2 reads SMNVEV (reference sequence). The CDR3 is 11 residues long. The CDR3 coding sequence is TGTGCCAGCAGTTCCCACAGGGAGCGCTACTTC. Protein product: CASSSHRERYF.

V gene TRBV15 combines with J gene TRBJ1-4; the D gene is possibly TRBD1 (6 bases). CDR3 size: 15 residues. Germline CDR1 and CDR2: LNHNV and YYDKDF (reference sequence). The ends were cut back, 0 bases at V and 7 bases at J, with 12 bases in the middle. This CDR3 reads CATSRDRGAVEKLFF. CDR3 DNA: TGTGCCACCAGCAGAGATCGGGGGGCGGTTGAAAAACTGTTTTTT.

The chain combines TRBV5-6 with TRBJ2-5; D may be TRBD2 (5 bases). From germline, CDR1 is SGHDT and CDR2 YYEEEE. V gave up 4 bases and J gave up 5 bases, with 12 bases separating them. This CDR3 contains 13 residues. The CDR3 sequence: CASSPGVRETQYF. CDR3 in DNA: TGTGCCAGCAGCCCCGGGGTCCGGGAGACCCAGTACTTC.

The chain uses TRBV28 and TRBJ1-2; D might be TRBD1 (5 bases). Germline CDR1 is MDHEN and CDR2 is SYDVKM. The CDR3 totals 13 residues. Between the trimmed V and J ends, which lost 6 bases and 5 bases, there was a span of 13 bases. The CDR3 loop is CASSQAGGYGYTF. The CDR3 DNA follows: TGTGCCAGCAGCCAGGCGGGGGGATATGGCTACACCTTC.

Comment on this clone: One end of the junction is discordant with germline, which a read error may explain. V gene TRBV5-1 combines with J gene TRBJ1-2; 11 positions agree with TRBD1. Germline V lookup: CDR1 SGHRS, CDR2 YFSETQ. The CDR3 totals 16 residues. The CDR3 DNA sequence: TGCGCCAGCAGCTTGGAGGACAGGGGGCGCTTGGATGGCTACCCCTTC. Residues: CASSLEDRGRLDGYPF.

This CDR3 is CASSQETGNGYTF. In DNA, the CDR3 is TGCGCCAGCAGCCAAGAGACAGGGAACGGCTACACCTTC. The chain joins TRBV4-1 to TRBJ1-2, with 7 bases fitting TRBD1. Germline-derived CDR1 and CDR2 are MGHRA and YSYEKL. The V segment lost 0 bases and the J segment 8 bases; nucleotides outside the gene matches: 3. This CDR3 has 13 residues.

This sequence joins TRBV7-2 and TRBJ1-1; no clear D. Germline-derived CDR1 and CDR2 are SGHTA and FQGNSA. V dropped 1 base and J dropped 3 bases, with 9 bases sitting between them. CDR3 length: 14 amino acids. CDR3 sequence reads: CASSLVRADTEAFF. The DNA for the CDR3 is TGTGCCAGCAGCTTAGTGCGGGCGGACACTGAAGCTTTCTTT.

The V and J genes are TRBV7-6 and TRBJ2-1; 12 positions agree with TRBD2. CDR3 size: 16 residues. V trimming: 1 base; J trimming: 9 bases; junction bases outside the gene matches: 7. The V gene's germline CDR1 is SGHVS and CDR2 FNYEAQ. CDR3 protein: CASSLGVLAGGGEQFF. The CDR3 nucleotides read TGTGCCAGCAGCTTAGGGGTACTAGCGGGGGGTGGTGAGCAGTTCTTC.

The V gene is TRBV5-1, the J gene TRBJ2-6; 11 bases are shared with TRBD1. With V trimmed by 3 bases and J by 4 bases, 6 bases remained unmatched. Germline CDR1 reads SGHRS; CDR2 reads YFSETQ. This CDR3 is 17 amino acids long. This CDR3 is CASSSGQGGGGANVLTF. CDR3 coding DNA: TGCGCCAGCAGCTCGGGACAGGGGGGTGGAGGGGCCAACGTCCTGACTTTC.

CDR3 in DNA: TGTGCCAGCAGTGACTCTACTACAGGGGGAGGCACAGATACGCAGTATTTT. It specifies CASSDSTTGGGTDTQYF. The chain links TRBV6-4 to TRBJ2-3; 8 bases line up with TRBD1. This CDR3 region has 17 residues. The germline gives CDR1 MRHNA, CDR2 SNTAGT. Trimming took 0 bases from V and 1 from J; bases not matched to a gene: 6.

The chain has TRBV7-9 and TRBJ1-2; D remains unclear. Looked up from germline, CDR1 is SEHNR and CDR2 is FQNEAQ (reference sequence). This CDR3 has 14 residues. Trimming stripped 5 bases from V and 3 bases from J, with 13 bases between. The chain's CDR3 is CASSGSGIHYGYTF. The CDR3 nucleotides are TGTGCCAGCAGCGGCTCGGGGATTCACTATGGCTACACCTTC.

The chain uses TRBV15 and TRBJ1-3; no reliable D call. The CDR3 has 17 residues. Germline-derived CDR1 and CDR2 are LNHNV and YYDKDF (reference sequence). V was pared by 8 bases and J by 0 bases, with 20 bases between. The CDR3 region has the DNA TGTGCCACCGACAAGGCTCCCGGATTAAACTCTGGAAACACCATATATTTT. It translates to CATDKAPGLNSGNTIYF.

The genes are TRBV6-5 and TRBJ1-3, with TRBD1 as a possible D gene (6 bases). Trimming removed 4 bases at V and 4 bases at J, with 14 bases between. The CDR3 loop spans 15 amino acids. The germline gives CDR1 MNHEY, CDR2 SVGAGI. Here the CDR3 DNA reads TGTGCCAGCAGTTTCCTACAGGGATCCGGAAACACCATATATTTT. Amino acid sequence: CASSFLQGSGNTIYF.

J is TRBJ1-4 and V is TRBV4-2, with D possibly TRBD1 on 6 matching bases. Germline values: CDR1 LGHNA, CDR2 YNFKEQ. CDR3 size: 16 residues. V was clipped by 4 bases and J by 4 bases, with 16 bases between them. The CDR3: CASSRSSRGLNEKLFF. The CDR3 DNA reads as TGTGCCAGCAGCCGATCGAGCAGGGGTCTTAATGAAAAACTGTTTTTT.

The genes are TRBV19 and TRBJ1-2; D uncertain. V lost 3 bases and J lost 5, with 7 bases in between. The CDR3 has 12 residues. Per germline, CDR1 LNHDA and CDR2 SQIVND (reference sequence). CDR3 protein: CASSIQAYGYTF. The CDR3 DNA reads as TGTGCCAGTAGTATCCAGGCTTATGGCTACACCTTC.

The sample holds one count of this clone. The chain carries TRBV11-2 and TRBJ1-6; D call uncertain. The CDR3 consists of 13 residues. From germline, CDR1 is SGHAT and CDR2 FQNNGV. With 5 bases removed from V and 6 bases from J, the gap between germline ends came to 8 bases. The CDR3 protein is CASSHGGNSPLHF. For the CDR3, the DNA is TGTGCCAGCAGCCATGGCGGTAATTCACCCCTCCACTTT.

The chain combines TRBV4-1 with TRBJ1-2; D is perhaps TRBD1 (6 bases). V gave up 6 bases and J gave up 5 bases, with 16 bases separating them. The CDR3 spans 14 residues. Germline assignment: CDR1 MGHRA and CDR2 YSYEKL. CDR3 sequence: CASRRRTQGYGYTF. In DNA, the CDR3 is TGCGCCAGCAGGCGACGGACACAGGGTTATGGCTACACCTTC.

The V and J genes are TRBV5-1 and TRBJ2-7; maybe TRBD2 (5 bases). The germline V gene has CDR1 SGHRS and CDR2 YFSETQ. V lost 1 base and J 7 bases, leaving 12 bases between the germline ends. The CDR3 is made up of 13 amino acids. The CDR3 DNA reads TGCGCCAGCAGCTTGAGCCCTGGACTGGAGCAGTACTTC. This sequence encodes CASSLSPGLEQYF.

CDR3 DNA sequence: TGTGCCAGCAGCCGAGGACAGGGGGGCACAGATACGCAGTATTTT. It is translated as CASSRGQGGTDTQYF. The chain combines TRBV7-6 with TRBJ2-3; 10 positions match TRBD1. Per the germline V gene, CDR1 is SGHVS and CDR2 is FNYEAQ. V was clipped by 5 bases and J by 1 base; unmatched bases: 3. The CDR3 extends over 15 amino acids.

V is TRBV5-1 and J is TRBJ2-6, with 7 bases matching TRBD1. V lost 0 bases to trimming and J lost 0 bases; unmatched junction nucleotides: 6. This CDR3 contains 18 residues. CDR1 SGHRS and CDR2 YFSETQ come from the germline V gene. The CDR3 nucleotides read TGCGCCAGCAGCTTGGCCGGAACAGGGGCCTCTGGGGCCAACGTCCTGACTTTC. It codes for CASSLAGTGASGANVLTF.

The V gene is TRBV7-2, the J gene TRBJ1-2; D is possibly TRBD1 (6 bases). The CDR3 covers 14 residues. Trimming cost V 1 base and J 4 bases, with 10 bases left between them. Germline CDR1 is SGHTA and CDR2 is FQGNSA. In nucleotides, the CDR3 is TGTGCCAGCAGCTTAGGGTACAGGGCCTATGGCTACACCTTC. This sequence encodes CASSLGYRAYGYTF. The variable domain in full, with the rest retrieved from reference TRBV7-2 and TRBJ1-2, is GAGVSQSPSNKVTEKGKDVELRCDPISGHTALYWYRQSLGQGLEFLIYFQGNSAPDKSGLPSDRFSAERTGGSVSTLTIQRTQQEDSAVYLCASSLGYRAYGYTFGSGTRLTVV.

V and J are TRBV10-2 and TRBJ2-7, with 8 positions matching TRBD1. Unmatched junction bases numbered 9, after V lost 8 bases and J lost 3 bases. Per the germline V gene, CDR1 is WSHSY and CDR2 is SAAADI. This CDR3 spans 14 amino acids. Here the CDR3 DNA reads TGCGCCAGCGGGCCGGACAGGGCGAACTACGAGCAGTACTTC. Its protein product is CASGPDRANYEQYF.

The chain couples TRBV20-1 to TRBJ1-2, with D uncertain. Germline V gene data show CDR1 as DFQATT and CDR2 as SNEGSKA (reference sequence). The CDR3 has 10 residues. With 6 bases removed from V and 5 bases from J, the gap between germline ends came to 7 bases. The CDR3: CSASIYGYTF. CDR3 bases: TGCAGTGCCAGTATATATGGCTACACCTTC.

The gene calls are TRBV19 and TRBJ1-5; TRBD1 aligns across 9 bases. The CDR3 extends over 15 amino acids. The germline CDR1 and CDR2 sequences are LNHDA and SQIVND (reference sequence). J lost 4 bases, V lost 5 bases, and 6 bases had no gene match. The CDR3 nucleotides read TGTGCCAGTAGTGTTGGGACAGGGAGGAATCAGCCCCAGCATTTT. Encoded protein: CASSVGTGRNQPQHF.

CDR3 bases: TGTGCCAGCAGGGCGAGCAGGGGTTCGAAAGAAAAACTGTTTTTT. Translated, it gives CASRASRGSKEKLFF. The chain combines TRBV28 with TRBJ1-4; TRBD1 is a possible D gene (6 bases). Deletions cut 6 bases from V and 8 bases from J, with 19 bases between. CDR3 length: 15 residues. Germline V gene data show CDR1 as MDHEN and CDR2 as SYDVKM. Combining the CDR3 with reference TRBV28 and TRBJ1-4 gives the whole variable domain DVKVTQSSRYLVKRTGEKVFLECVQDMDHENMFWYRQDPGLGLRLIYFSYDVKMKEKGDIPEGYSVSREKKERFSLILESASTNQTSMYLCASRASRGSKEKLFFGSGTQLSVL.

The rearrangement joins TRBV27 to TRBJ1-2; TRBD1 agrees at 7 bases. CDR3 length: 15 residues. Germline V gene lookup returns CDR1 MNHEY and CDR2 SMNVEV (reference sequence). The V and J ends lost 3 bases and 8 bases, in that order; junction bases with no gene match: 12. CDR3 amino acids: CASSLERQGRLGYTF. In DNA, the CDR3 is TGTGCCAGCAGTTTGGAACGACAGGGACGATTGGGCTACACCTTC.

This clone was recorded once. The chain links TRBV27 to TRBJ1-2, with 9 bases identical to TRBD1. In germline, CDR1 is MNHEY, CDR2 SMNVEV (reference sequence). The CDR3 has 14 amino acids. J gave up 3 bases and V 4 bases, and 3 bases lay outside the gene matches. The CDR3 sequence is CASSSGQGYYGYTF. The CDR3 DNA reads TGTGCCAGCAGTTCAGGACAGGGGTACTATGGCTACACCTTC.

CDR3 DNA sequence: TGCGCCAGCAACTCGGGACAGGGGGCGACTGGAAACACCATATATTTT. This sequence encodes CASNSGQGATGNTIYF. The V call is TRBV5-1, the J call TRBJ1-3, with TRBD1 matching over 12 bases. Germline V gives CDR1 SGHRS, CDR2 YFSETQ. V gave up 6 bases and J gave up 2 bases; unmatched junction bases: 6. CDR3 length: 16 residues. The full variable domain, rest sourced from reference TRBV5-1 and TRBJ1-3, is KAGVTQTPRYLIKTRGQQVTLSCSPISGHRSVSWYQQTPGQGLQFLFEYFSETQRNKGNFPGRFSGRQFSNSRSEMNVSTLELGDSALYLCASNSGQGATGNTIYFGEGSWLTVV.

V usage is TRBV5-1 and J usage is TRBJ1-3; 8 nucleotides align to TRBD1. Trimming at V came to 3 bases and at J to 4 bases, leaving 6 bases not matched to a gene. The CDR3 is made up of 15 amino acids. The germline V gene encodes CDR1 SGHRS and CDR2 YFSETQ. The CDR3 DNA is TGCGCCAGCAGCTCGACAGGGGACGAAGGAAACACCATATATTTT. It encodes CASSSTGDEGNTIYF.